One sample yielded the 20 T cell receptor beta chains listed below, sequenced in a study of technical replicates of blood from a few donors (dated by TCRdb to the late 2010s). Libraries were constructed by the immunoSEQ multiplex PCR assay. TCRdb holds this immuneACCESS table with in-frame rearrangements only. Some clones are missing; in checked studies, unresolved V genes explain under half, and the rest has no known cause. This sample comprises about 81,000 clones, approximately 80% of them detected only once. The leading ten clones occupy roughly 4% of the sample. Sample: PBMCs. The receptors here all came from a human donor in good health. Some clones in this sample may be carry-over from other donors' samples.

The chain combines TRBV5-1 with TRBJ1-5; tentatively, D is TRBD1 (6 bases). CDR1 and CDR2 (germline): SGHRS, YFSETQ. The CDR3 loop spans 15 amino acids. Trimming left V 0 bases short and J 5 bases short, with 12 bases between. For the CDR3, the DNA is TGCGCCAGCAGCTTGGTTGGGGGCTTGGATCAGCCCCAGCATTTT. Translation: CASSLVGGLDQPQHF.

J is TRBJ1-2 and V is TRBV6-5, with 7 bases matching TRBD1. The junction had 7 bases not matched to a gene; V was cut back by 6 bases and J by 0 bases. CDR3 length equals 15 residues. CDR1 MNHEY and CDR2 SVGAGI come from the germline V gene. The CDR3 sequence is CASRSDRLTNYGYTF. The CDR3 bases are TGTGCCAGCAGGTCGGACAGGCTGACTAACTATGGCTACACCTTC.

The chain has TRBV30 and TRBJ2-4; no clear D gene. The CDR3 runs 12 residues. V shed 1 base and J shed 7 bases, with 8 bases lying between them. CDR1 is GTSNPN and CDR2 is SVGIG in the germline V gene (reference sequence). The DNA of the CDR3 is TGTGCCTGGAGTGACACCAGGAACATTCAGTACTTC. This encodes CAWSDTRNIQYF.

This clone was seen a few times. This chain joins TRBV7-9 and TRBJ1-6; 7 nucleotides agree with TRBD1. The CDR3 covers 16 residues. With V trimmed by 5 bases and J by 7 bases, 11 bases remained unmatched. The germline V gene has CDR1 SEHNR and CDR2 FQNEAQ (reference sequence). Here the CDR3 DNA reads TGTGCCAGCAGCGCCCCGACAGGGTGGAGGAATTCACCCCTCCACTTT. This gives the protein CASSAPTGWRNSPLHF.

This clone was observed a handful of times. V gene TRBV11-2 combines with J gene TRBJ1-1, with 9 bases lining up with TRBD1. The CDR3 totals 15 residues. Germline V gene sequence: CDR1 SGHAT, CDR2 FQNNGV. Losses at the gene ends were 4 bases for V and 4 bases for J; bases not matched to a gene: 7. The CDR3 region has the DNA TGTGCCAGCAGCTCTCCTACAGGGGGCTTCACTGAAGCTTTCTTT. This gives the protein CASSSPTGGFTEAFF. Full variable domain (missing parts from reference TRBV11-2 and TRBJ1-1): EAGVAQSPRYKIIEKRQSVAFWCNPISGHATLYWYQQILGQGPKLLIQFQNNGVVDDSQLPKDRFSAERLKGVDSTLKIQPAKLEDSAVYLCASSSPTGGFTEAFFGQGTRLTVV.

DNA for the CDR3: TGTGCCAGTAGTATAGAAGCGGGGTATAGCAATCAGCCCCAGCATTTT. Amino acid sequence: CASSIEAGYSNQPQHF. This chain uses TRBV19 with TRBJ1-5; unclear D gene. Trimming shortened V by 0 bases and J by 0 bases, and 9 bases separated the two germline ends. The CDR3 length is 16 residues. Germline V gives CDR1 LNHDA, CDR2 SQIVND (reference sequence).

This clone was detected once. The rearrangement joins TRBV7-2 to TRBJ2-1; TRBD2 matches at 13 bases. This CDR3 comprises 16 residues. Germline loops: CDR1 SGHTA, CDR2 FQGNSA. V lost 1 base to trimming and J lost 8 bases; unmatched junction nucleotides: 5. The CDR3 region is CASSLGGLAGVDEQFF. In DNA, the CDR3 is TGTGCCAGCAGCTTAGGAGGACTAGCGGGGGTGGATGAGCAGTTCTTC.

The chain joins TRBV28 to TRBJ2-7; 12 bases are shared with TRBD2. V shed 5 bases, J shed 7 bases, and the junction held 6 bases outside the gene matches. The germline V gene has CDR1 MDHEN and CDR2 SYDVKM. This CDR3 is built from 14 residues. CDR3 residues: CASSLRTSGEEQYF. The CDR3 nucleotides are TGTGCCAGCAGTCTACGGACTAGCGGGGAAGAGCAGTACTTC.

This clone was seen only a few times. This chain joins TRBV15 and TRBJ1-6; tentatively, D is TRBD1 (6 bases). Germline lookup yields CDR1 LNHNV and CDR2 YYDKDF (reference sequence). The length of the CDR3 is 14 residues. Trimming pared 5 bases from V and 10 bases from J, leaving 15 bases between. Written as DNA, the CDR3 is TGTGCCACCAGCGGGAGAGGGGGAGAATCACCCCTCCACTTT. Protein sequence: CATSGRGGESPLHF.

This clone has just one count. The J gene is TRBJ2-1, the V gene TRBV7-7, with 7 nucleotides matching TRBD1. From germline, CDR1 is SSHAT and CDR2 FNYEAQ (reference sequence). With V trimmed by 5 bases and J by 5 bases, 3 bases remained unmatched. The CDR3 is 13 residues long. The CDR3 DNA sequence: TGTGCCAGCAGCAAAGGGACAGACAATGAGCAGTTCTTC. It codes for CASSKGTDNEQFF.

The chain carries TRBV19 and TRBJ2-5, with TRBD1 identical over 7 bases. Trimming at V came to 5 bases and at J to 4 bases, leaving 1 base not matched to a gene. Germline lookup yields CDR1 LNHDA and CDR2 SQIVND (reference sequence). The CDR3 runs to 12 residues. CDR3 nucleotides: TGTGCCAGTAGTGGGGACAGAGAGACCCAGTACTTC. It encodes CASSGDRETQYF.

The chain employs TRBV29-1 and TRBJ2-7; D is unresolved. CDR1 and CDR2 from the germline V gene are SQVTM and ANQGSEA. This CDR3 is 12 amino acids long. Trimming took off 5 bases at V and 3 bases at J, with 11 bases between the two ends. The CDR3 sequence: CSVYGSDYEQYF. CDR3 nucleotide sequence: TGCAGCGTTTACGGGTCAGACTACGAGCAGTACTTC.

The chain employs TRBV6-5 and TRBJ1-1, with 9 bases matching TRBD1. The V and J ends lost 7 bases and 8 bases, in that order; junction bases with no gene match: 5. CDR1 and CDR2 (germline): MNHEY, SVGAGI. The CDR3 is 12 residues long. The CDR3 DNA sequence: TGTGCCAGCAATCCCGGGACAGGGGAAGCTTTCTTT. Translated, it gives CASNPGTGEAFF.

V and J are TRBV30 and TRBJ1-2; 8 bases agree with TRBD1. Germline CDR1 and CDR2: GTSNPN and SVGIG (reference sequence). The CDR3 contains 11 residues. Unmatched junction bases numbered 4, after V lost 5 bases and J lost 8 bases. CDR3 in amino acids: CAWDRGGGYTF. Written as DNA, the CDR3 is TGTGCCTGGGACAGGGGAGGAGGCTACACCTTC.

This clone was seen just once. CDR3 sequence (DNA): TGTGCCAGCAGCTTAGATTTCGGGGTAAGGAACACTGAAGCTTTCTTT. Residues: CASSLDFGVRNTEAFF. The rearrangement joins TRBV11-2 to TRBJ1-1; D not certain. Looked up from germline, CDR1 is SGHAT and CDR2 is FQNNGV. V lost 0 bases to trimming and J lost 1 base, with 12 bases between them. The CDR3 contains 16 residues. Using reference TRBV11-2 and TRBJ1-1 for the parts outside the CDR3, the full variable domain is EAGVAQSPRYKIIEKRQSVAFWCNPISGHATLYWYQQILGQGPKLLIQFQNNGVVDDSQLPKDRFSAERLKGVDSTLKIQPAKLEDSAVYLCASSLDFGVRNTEAFFGQGTRLTVV.

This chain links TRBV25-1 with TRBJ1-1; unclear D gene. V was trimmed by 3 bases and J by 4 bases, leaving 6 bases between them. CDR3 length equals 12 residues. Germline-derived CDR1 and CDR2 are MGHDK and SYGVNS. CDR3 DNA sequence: TGTGCCAGCAGTGATTCCAGCACTGAAGCTTTCTTT. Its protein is CASSDSSTEAFF.

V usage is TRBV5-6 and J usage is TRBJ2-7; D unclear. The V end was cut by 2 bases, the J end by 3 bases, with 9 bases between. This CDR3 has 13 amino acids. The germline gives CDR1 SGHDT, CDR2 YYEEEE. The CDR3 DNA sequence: TGTGCCAGCAGCTTACCTGCCGGCTACGAGCAGTACTTC. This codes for CASSLPAGYEQYF.

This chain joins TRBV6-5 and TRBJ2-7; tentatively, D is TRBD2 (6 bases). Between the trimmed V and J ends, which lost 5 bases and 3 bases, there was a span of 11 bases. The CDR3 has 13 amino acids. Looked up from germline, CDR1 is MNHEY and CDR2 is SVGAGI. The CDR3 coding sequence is TGTGCCAGCAGTCACCGGCGGGGCTACGAGCAGTACTTC. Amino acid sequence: CASSHRRGYEQYF.

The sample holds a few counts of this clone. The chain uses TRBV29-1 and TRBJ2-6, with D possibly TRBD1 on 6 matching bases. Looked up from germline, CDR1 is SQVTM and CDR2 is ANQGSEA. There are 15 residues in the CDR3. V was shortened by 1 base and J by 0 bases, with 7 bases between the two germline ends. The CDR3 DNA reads TGCAGCGTTGAAGCCAGGGGCTCTGGGGCCAACGTCCTGACTTTC. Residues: CSVEARGSGANVLTF.

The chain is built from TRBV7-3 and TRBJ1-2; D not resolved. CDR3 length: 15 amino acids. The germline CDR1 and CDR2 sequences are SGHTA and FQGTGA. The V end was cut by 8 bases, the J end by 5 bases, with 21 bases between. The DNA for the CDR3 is TGTGCCAGCTGGAGGCAGAAAAAACGCCAATATGGCTACACCTTC. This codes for CASWRQKKRQYGYTF.